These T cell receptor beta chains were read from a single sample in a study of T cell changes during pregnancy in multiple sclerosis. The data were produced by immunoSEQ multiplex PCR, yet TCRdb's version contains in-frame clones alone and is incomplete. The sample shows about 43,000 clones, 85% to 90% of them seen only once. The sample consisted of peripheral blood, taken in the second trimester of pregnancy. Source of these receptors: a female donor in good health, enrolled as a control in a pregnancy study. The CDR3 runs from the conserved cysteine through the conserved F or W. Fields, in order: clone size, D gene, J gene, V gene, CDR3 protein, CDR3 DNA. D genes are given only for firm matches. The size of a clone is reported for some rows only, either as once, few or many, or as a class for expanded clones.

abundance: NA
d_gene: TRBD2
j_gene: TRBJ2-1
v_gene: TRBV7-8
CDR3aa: CASSLFPARGGNNEQFF
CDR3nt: TGTGCCAGCAGCTTATTTCCCGCCCGGGGGGGAAACAATGAGCAGTTCTTC

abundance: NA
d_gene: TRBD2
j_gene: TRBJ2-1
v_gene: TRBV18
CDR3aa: CASSPPGMGTSGYNEQFF
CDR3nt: TGTGCCAGCTCACCACCCGGGATGGGGACTAGCGGTTACAATGAGCAGTTCTTC

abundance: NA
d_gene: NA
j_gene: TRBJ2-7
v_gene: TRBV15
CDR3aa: CATSRDVPGREQYF
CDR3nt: TGTGCCACCAGCAGAGATGTCCCGGGGAGGGAGCAGTACTTC

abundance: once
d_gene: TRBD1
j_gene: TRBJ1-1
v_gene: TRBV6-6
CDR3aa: CASSQPGQGAGTEAFF
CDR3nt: TGTGCCAGCAGTCAACCGGGACAGGGGGCGGGAACTGAAGCTTTCTTT

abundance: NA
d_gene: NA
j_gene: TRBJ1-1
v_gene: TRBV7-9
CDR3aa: CASSLGQKNTEAFF
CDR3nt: TGTGCCAGCAGCTTAGGGCAGAAGAACACTGAAGCTTTCTTT

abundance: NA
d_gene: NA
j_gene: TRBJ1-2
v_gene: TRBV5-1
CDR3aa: CASSFTQTNYGYTF
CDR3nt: TGCGCCAGCAGCTTCACGCAGACTAACTATGGCTACACCTTC

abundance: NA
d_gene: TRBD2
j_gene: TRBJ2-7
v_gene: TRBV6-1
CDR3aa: CASSGTGISGRAFEQYF
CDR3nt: TGTGCCAGCAGTGGGACAGGGATTAGCGGGAGGGCCTTCGAGCAGTACTTC

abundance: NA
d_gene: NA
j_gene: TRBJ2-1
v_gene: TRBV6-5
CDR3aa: CASTSSHEQFF
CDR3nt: TGTGCCAGCACTAGCTCCCATGAGCAGTTCTTC

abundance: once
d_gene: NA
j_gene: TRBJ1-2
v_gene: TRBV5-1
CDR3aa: CASSAQGRGYTF
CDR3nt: TGCGCCAGCAGCGCGCAGGGTCGGGGCTACACCTTC

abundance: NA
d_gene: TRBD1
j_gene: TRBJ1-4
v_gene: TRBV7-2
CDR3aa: CASSSGGEGEKLFF
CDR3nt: TGTGCCAGCAGCTCAGGGGGCGAGGGTGAAAAACTGTTTTTT

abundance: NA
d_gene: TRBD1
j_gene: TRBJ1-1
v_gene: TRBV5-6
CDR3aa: CASRGQGEANTEAFF
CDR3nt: TGTGCCAGCAGAGGACAGGGGGAAGCAAACACTGAAGCTTTCTTT

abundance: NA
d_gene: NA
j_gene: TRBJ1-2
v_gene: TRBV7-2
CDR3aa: CASSSPPGGGNYGYTF
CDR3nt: TGTGCCAGCAGCTCCCCGCCGGGCGGGGGAAACTATGGCTACACCTTC

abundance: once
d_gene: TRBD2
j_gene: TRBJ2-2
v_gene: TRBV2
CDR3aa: CASSELASGRRTGELFF
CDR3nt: TGTGCCAGCAGTGAATTGGCTAGCGGGAGAAGGACCGGGGAGCTGTTTTTT

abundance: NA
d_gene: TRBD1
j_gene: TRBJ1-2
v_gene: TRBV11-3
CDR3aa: CASSSGGSPEGYTF
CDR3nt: TGTGCCAGCAGCTCAGGGGGCTCTCCCGAGGGCTACACCTTC

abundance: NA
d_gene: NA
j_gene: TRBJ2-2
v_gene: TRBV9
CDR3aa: CASSDPEGGGQETGELFF
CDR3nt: TGTGCCAGCAGCGACCCCGAGGGCGGGGGCCAGGAAACCGGGGAGCTGTTTTTT

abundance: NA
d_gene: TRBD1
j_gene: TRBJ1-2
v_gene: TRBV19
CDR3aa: CASRTDRGPYGYTF
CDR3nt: TGTGCCAGTAGGACGGACAGGGGACCCTATGGCTACACCTTC